Listed here is a single TCR beta chain. What it binds is not known. Next came a second PCR, run for about 6 to 11 cycles, which used a sample-barcoded 5' primer along with a J-beta primer mix. A 12-random-nucleotide template-switch adaptor tagged each cDNA molecule. TCRdb ran MiXCR on the 5' RACE reads and lists one entry per CDR3 protein. The sample has 1.5 million or so distinct CDR3 sequences, about 40% seen once. The data belong to a study of blood T cells in healthy people across ages. Study-wide results and limits: Diversity of TCR beta per million T cells declined in a roughly linear way with age.

CDR3 size: 20 residues. V gave up 1 base and J gave up 1 base; unmatched junction bases: 14. CDR1 SGHRS and CDR2 YFSETQ come from the germline V gene. Sequenced: blood. This receptor was identified in a woman aged 18-29 years in good health. J is TRBJ2-6 and V is TRBV5-1, with TRBD1 identical over 7 bases. The DNA for the CDR3 is TGCGCCAGCAGCTTGCGGGGACAGACCTCGGTTACGTCTGGGGCCAACGTCCTGACTTTC. It translates to CASSLRGQTSVTSGANVLTF. The full variable domain, with the rest looked up from reference TRBV5-1 and TRBJ2-6, is KAGVTQTPRYLIKTRGQQVTLSCSPISGHRSVSWYQQTPGQGLQFLFEYFSETQRNKGNFPGRFSGRQFSNSRSEMNVSTLELGDSALYLCASSLRGQTSVTSGANVLTFGAGSRLTVL.